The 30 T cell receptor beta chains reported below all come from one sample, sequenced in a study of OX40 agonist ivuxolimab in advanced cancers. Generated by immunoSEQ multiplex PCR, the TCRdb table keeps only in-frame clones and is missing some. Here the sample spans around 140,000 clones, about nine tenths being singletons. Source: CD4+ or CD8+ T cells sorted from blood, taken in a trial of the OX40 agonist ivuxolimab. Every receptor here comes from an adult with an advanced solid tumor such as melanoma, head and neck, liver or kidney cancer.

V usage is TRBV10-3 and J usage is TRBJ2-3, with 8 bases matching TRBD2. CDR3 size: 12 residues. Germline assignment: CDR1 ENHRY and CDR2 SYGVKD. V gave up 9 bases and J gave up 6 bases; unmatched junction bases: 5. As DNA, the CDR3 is TGTGCCATAGCGGGAGCGTCGGATACGCAGTATTTT. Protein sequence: CAIAGASDTQYF.

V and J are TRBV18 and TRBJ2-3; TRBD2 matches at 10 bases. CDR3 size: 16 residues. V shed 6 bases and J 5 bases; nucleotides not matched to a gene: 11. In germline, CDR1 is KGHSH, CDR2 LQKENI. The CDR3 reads CASSLGLAARGDTQYF. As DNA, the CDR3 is TGTGCCAGCTCCCTCGGACTAGCGGCTCGGGGAGATACGCAGTATTTT.

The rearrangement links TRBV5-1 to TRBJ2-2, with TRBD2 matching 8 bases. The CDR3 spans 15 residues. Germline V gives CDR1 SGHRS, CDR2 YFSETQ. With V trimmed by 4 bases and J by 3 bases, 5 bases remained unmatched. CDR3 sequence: CASSPGGGYTGELFF. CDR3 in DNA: TGCGCCAGCAGCCCGGGAGGGGGGTACACCGGGGAGCTGTTTTTT.

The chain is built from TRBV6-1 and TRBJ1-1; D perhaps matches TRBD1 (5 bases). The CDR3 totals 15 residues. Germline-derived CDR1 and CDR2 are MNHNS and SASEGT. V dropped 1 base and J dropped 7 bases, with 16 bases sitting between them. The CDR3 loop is CASSEGSAGFIEAFF. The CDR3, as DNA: TGTGCCAGCAGTGAAGGGTCGGCAGGGTTTATTGAAGCTTTCTTT.

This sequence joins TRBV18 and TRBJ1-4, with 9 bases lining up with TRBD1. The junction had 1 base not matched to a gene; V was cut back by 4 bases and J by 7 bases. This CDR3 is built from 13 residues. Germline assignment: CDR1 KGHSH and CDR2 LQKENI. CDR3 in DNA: TGTGCCAGCTCACGGGGACAGGGTGAAAAACTGTTTTTT. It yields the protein CASSRGQGEKLFF.

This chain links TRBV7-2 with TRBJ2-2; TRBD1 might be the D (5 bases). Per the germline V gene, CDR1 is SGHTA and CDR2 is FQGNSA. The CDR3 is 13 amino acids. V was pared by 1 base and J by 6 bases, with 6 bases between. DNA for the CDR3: TGTGCCAGCAGCTTAGAGGGGCCCGGGGAGCTGTTTTTT. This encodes CASSLEGPGELFF.

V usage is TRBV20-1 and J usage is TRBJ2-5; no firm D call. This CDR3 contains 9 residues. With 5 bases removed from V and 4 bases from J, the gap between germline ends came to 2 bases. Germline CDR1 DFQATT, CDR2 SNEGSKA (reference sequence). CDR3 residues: CSAPETQYF. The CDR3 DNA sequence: TGCAGTGCTCCAGAGACCCAGTACTTC.

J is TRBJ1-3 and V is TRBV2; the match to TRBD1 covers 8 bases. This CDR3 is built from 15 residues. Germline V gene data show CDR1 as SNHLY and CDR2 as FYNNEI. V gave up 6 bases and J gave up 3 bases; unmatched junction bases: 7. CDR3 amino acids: CASSPDRGGGNTIYF. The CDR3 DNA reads TGTGCCAGCAGCCCCGACAGGGGTGGTGGAAACACCATATATTTT.

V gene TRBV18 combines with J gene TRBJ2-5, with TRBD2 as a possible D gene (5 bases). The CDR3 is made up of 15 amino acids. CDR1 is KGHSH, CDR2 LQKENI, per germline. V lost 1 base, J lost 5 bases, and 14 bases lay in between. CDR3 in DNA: TGTGCCAGCTCACCACGGGCTAGCCCCCAGGAGACCCAGTACTTC. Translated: CASSPRASPQETQYF.

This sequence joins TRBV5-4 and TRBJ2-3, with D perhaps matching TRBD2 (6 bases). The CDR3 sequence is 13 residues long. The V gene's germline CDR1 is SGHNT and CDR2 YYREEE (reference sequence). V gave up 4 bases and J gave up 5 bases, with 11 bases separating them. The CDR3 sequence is CASSNRLVDTQYF. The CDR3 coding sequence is TGTGCCAGCAGCAACCGACTAGTAGATACGCAGTATTTT.

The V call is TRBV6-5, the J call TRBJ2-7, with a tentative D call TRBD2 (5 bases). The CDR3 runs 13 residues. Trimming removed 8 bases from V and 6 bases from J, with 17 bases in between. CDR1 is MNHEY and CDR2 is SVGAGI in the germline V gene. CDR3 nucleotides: TGTGCCAGCGGAAGCGTCGGCGGGCCCGAGCAGTACTTC. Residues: CASGSVGGPEQYF.

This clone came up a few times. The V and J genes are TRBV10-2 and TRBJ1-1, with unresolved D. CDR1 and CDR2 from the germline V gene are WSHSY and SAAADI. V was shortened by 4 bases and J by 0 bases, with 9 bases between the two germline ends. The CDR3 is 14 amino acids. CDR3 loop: CASSGSDMNTEAFF. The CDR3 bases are TGCGCCAGCAGTGGGTCAGACATGAACACTGAAGCTTTCTTT.

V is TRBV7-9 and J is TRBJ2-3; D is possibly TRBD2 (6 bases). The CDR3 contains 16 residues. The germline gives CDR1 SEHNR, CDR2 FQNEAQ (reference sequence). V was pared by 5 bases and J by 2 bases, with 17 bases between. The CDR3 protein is CASSAGLHRFTDTQYF. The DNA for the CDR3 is TGTGCCAGCAGCGCTGGACTACACCGTTTCACAGATACGCAGTATTTT.

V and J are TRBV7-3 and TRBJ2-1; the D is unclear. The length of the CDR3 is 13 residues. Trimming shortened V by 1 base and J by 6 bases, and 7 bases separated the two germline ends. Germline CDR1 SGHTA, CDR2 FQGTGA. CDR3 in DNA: TGTGCCAGCAGCTTAAACTCCCTCAATGAGCAGTTCTTC. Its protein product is CASSLNSLNEQFF.

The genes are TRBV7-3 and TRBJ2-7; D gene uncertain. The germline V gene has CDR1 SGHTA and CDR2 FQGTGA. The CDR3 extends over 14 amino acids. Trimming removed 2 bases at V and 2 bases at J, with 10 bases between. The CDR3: CASSLGVPPYEQYF. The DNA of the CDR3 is TGTGCCAGCAGCTTAGGCGTCCCCCCCTACGAGCAGTACTTC.

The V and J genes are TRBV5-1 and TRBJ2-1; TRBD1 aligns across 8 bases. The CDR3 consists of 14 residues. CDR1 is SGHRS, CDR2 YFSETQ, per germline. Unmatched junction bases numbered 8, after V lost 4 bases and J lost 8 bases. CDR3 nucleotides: TGCGCCAGCAGCCGCTGGACAGGGACATATGAGCAGTTCTTC. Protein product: CASSRWTGTYEQFF. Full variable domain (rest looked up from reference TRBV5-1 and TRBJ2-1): KAGVTQTPRYLIKTRGQQVTLSCSPISGHRSVSWYQQTPGQGLQFLFEYFSETQRNKGNFPGRFSGRQFSNSRSEMNVSTLELGDSALYLCASSRWTGTYEQFFGPGTRLTVL.

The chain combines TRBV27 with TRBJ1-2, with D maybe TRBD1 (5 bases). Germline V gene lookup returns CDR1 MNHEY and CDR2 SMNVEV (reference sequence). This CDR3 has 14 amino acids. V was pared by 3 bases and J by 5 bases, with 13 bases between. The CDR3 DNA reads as TGTGCCAGCAGTTTCAGGGACCTACGTTATGGCTACACCTTC. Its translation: CASSFRDLRYGYTF.

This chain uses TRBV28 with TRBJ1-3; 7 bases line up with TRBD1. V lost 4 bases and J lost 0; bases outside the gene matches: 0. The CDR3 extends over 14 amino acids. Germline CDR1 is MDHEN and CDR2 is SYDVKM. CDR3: CASSWDSSGNTIYF. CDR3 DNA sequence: TGTGCCAGCAGTTGGGACAGCTCTGGAAACACCATATATTTT.

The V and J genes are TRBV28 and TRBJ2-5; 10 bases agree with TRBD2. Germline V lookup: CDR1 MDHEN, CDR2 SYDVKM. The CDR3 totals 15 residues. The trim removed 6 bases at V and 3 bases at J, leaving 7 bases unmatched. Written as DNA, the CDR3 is TGTGCCAGCAGCCCCAGCGGGAGGGCTGAAGAGACCCAGTACTTC. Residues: CASSPSGRAEETQYF.

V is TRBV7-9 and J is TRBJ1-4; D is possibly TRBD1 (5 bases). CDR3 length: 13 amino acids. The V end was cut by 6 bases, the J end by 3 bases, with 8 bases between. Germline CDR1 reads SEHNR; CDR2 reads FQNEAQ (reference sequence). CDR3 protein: CASRPGANEKLFF. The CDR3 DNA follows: TGTGCCAGCAGGCCGGGGGCTAATGAAAAACTGTTTTTT.

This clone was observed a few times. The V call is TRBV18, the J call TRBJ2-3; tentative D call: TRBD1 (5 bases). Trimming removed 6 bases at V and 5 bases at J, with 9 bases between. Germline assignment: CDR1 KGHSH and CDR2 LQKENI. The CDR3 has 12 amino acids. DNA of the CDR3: TGTGCCAGCTCGCTCGACAGAGATACGCAGTATTTT. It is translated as CASSLDRDTQYF.

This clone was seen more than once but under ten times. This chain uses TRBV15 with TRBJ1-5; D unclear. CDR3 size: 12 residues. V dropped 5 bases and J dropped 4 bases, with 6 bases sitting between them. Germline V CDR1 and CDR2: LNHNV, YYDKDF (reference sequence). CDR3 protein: CATSDPNQPQHF. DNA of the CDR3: TGTGCCACCAGCGACCCTAATCAGCCCCAGCATTTT.

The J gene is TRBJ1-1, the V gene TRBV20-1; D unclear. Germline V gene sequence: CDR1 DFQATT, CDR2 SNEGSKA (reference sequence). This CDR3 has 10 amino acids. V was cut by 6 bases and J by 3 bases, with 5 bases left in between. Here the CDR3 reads CSAGDTEAFF. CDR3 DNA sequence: TGCAGTGCGGGCGACACTGAAGCTTTCTTT.

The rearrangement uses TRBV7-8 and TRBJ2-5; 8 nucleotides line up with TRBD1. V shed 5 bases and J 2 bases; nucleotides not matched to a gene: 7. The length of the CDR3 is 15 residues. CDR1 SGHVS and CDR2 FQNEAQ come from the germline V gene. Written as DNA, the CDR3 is TGTGCCAGCAGCCCTCAAGGACAGGGACAAGAGACCCAGTACTTC. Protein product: CASSPQGQGQETQYF.

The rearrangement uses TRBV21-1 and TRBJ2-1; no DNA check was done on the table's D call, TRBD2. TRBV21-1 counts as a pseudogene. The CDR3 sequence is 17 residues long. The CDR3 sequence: CASSSSISGVSYNEQFF. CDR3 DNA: TGTGCCAGCAGCAGCTCAATTAGCGGAGTCTCCTACAATGAGCAGTTCTTC.

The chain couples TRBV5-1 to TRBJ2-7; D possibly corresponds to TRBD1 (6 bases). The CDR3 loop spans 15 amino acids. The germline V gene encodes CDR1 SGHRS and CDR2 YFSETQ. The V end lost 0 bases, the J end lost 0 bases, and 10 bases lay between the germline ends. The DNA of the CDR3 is TGCGCCAGCAGCTTGGCGGCAGGGGTCTCCTACGAGCAGTACTTC. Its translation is CASSLAAGVSYEQYF.

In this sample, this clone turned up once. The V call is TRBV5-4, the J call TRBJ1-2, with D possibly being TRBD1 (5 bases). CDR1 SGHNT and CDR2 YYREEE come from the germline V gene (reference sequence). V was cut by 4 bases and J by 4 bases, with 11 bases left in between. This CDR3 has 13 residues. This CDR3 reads CASSPGGTYGYTF. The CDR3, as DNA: TGTGCCAGCAGCCCCGGGGGGACCTATGGCTACACCTTC.

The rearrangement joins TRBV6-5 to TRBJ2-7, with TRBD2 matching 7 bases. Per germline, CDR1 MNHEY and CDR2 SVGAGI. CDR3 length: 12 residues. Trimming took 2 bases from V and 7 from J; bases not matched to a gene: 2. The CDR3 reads CASSYRGGEQYF. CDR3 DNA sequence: TGTGCCAGCAGTTACAGGGGAGGGGAGCAGTACTTC.

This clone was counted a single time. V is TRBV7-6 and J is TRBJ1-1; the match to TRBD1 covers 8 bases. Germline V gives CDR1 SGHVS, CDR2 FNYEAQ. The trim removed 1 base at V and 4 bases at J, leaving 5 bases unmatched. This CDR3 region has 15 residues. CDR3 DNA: TGTGCCAGCAGCTTAGGCGGACAGGGTGGCACTGAAGCTTTCTTT. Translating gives CASSLGGQGGTEAFF.

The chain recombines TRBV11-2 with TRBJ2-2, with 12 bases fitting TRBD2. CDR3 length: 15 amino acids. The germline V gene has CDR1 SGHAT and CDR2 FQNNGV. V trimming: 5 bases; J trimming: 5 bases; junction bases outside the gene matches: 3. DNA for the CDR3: TGTGCCAGCAGCCCTAGCGGGAGGGGTACCGGGGAGCTGTTTTTT. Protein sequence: CASSPSGRGTGELFF.